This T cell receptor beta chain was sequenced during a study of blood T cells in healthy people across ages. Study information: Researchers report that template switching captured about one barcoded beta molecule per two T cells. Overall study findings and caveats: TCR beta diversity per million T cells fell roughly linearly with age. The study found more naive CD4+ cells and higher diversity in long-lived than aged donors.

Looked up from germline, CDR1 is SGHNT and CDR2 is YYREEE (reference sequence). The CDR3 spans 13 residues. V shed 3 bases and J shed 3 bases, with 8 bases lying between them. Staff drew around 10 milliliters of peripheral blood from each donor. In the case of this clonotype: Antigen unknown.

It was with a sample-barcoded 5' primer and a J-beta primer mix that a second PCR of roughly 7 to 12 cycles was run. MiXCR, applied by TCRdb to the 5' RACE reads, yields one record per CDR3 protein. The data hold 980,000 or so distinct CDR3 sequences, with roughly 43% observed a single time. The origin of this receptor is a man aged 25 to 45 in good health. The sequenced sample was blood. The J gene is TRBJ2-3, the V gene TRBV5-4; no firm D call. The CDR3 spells CASSWVPTDTQYF. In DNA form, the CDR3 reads TGTGCCAGCAGCTGGGTTCCGACAGATACGCAGTATTTT.